Shown below are 9 T cell receptor beta chains from a single sample sequenced in a study of tumor-infiltrating lymphocytes in primary liver carcinoma. Total RNA amounting to 450 to 500 ng was the source from which TCR beta cDNA was made with a constant-region primer. Libraries for TCR beta were built through three nested multiplex PCR rounds, which together made up a slightly modified ARM-PCR procedure. The opening two PCR rounds, roughly 11 cycles each, paired TRBV1-TRBV30 forward primers with a C-beta reverse primer. TCRdb reanalysed the multiplex PCR reads using MiXCR and keeps one entry per CDR3 protein. Counted here are about 200,000 distinct CDR3 sequences, approximately 64% occurring once; the ten biggest clones make up roughly 7%. Extraction also yielded germline DNA, while blood RNA was obtained from unsorted whole blood. Material: peripheral blood. The receptors derive from a woman aged 55-69 years with primary liver carcinoma and hepatitis B virus infection.

With regard to this clonotype: A read error is possible here, since a much larger clone lies one base away. The chain couples TRBV4-2 to TRBJ1-1; D is perhaps TRBD1 (6 bases). V was pared by 4 bases and J by 5 bases, with 17 bases between. The germline V gene encodes CDR1 LGHNA and CDR2 YNFKEQ. The CDR3 covers 15 residues. CDR3: CASSRLGEGGTEAFF. CDR3 DNA sequence: TGTGCCAGCAGCCGCCTAGGAGAGGGGGGGACTGAAGCTTTCTTT.

This clonotype was detected only once. At one of its ends the junction is not consistent with the germline gene, which may arise from a read error. J is TRBJ2-3 and V is TRBV11-2; tentatively, D is TRBD1 or TRBD2 (6 bases each). This CDR3 spans 16 amino acids. The germline V gene has CDR1 SGHAT and CDR2 FQNNGV. Here the CDR3 reads CASSRGMEGGRDTQYF. In DNA form, the CDR3 reads TGTGCCAGCAGCCGGGGGATGGAGGGGGGTAGGGATACTCAGTATTTT.

Remarks on this clonotype: A single base separates this from a much larger clone, so it may be a read error. The chain is built from TRBV5-1 and TRBJ2-5; D is unclear. CDR3 length: 14 residues. Germline lookup yields CDR1 SGHRS and CDR2 YFSETQ. CDR3 in amino acids: CASSLGPTQETKYF. The CDR3 DNA reads as TGCGCCAGCAGCTTAGGACCCACTCAAGAGACCAAGTACTTC.

Comments on this clonotype: Relative to the germline gene, one junction end is altered; a read error may explain this. This sequence joins TRBV30 and TRBJ1-6; D not certain. In germline, CDR1 is GTSNPN, CDR2 SVGIG (reference sequence). This CDR3 region has 14 residues. This chain's CDR3 is CAWSESPYNSSLHF. As DNA, the CDR3 is TGTGCCTGGAGCGAATCACCATATAATTCATCCCTCCACTTT.

J is TRBJ1-1 and V is TRBV28; D might be TRBD1 (6 bases). The CDR3 length is 13 residues. V was trimmed by 10 bases and J by 10 bases, leaving 22 bases between them. From germline, CDR1 is MDHEN and CDR2 SYDVKM. CDR3 DNA sequence: TGTGCCACCCTCCGGCAGGGGCCGAGGCGAGCTTTCTTT. The encoded protein is CATLRQGPRRAFF.

This clonotype was counted many times. The rearrangement uses TRBV28 and TRBJ2-3; D not resolved. Germline CDR1 MDHEN, CDR2 SYDVKM. Trimming removed 5 bases at V and 3 bases at J, with 18 bases between. The CDR3 covers 16 residues. CDR3 coding DNA: TGTGCCAGCAGTCCGCCGGTGAGGCTTGTGACAGATACGCAGTATTTT. This codes for CASSPPVRLVTDTQYF.

A note on this clonotype: Sequence at one end of the junction differs from germline and may be a read error. The chain links TRBV11-2 to TRBJ2-2; D might be TRBD1 (6 bases). The CDR3 spans 16 residues. The germline V gene has CDR1 SGHAT and CDR2 FQNNGV. In nucleotides, the CDR3 is TGTGTCAGCAGCCATACACAGGGATCGAACACCGGGAAGCTGTTTTTT. It yields the protein CVSSHTQGSNTGKLFF. Combining the CDR3 with reference TRBV11-2 and TRBJ2-2 gives the whole variable domain EAGVAQSPRYKIIEKRQSVAFWCNPISGHATLYWYQQILGQGPKLLIQFQNNGVVDDSQLPKDRFSAERLKGVDSTLKIQPAKLEDSAVYLCVSSHTQGSNTGKLFFGEGSRLTVL.

On this clonotype: A clone one base away is much larger, so this may be a read error. The chain links TRBV7-8 to TRBJ1-4; TRBD1 is a possible D gene (6 bases). CDR1 SGHVS and CDR2 FQNEAQ come from the germline V gene. The CDR3 extends over 14 amino acids. The CDR3 DNA reads as TGTGTCAGCAGCTCGACAGGCTATAATGAAAAACTGTTTTTT. Protein product: CVSSSTGYNEKLFF.

This chain connects TRBV11-2 to TRBJ2-2; D is undetermined. Between the trimmed V and J ends, which lost 2 bases and 8 bases, there was a span of 9 bases. The CDR3 contains 13 residues. The germline V gene has CDR1 SGHAT and CDR2 FQNNGV. The CDR3 here is CASSLNGIGELFF. The CDR3 DNA reads as TGTGCCAGCAGCTTAAATGGGATTGGGGAGCTGTTTTTT.